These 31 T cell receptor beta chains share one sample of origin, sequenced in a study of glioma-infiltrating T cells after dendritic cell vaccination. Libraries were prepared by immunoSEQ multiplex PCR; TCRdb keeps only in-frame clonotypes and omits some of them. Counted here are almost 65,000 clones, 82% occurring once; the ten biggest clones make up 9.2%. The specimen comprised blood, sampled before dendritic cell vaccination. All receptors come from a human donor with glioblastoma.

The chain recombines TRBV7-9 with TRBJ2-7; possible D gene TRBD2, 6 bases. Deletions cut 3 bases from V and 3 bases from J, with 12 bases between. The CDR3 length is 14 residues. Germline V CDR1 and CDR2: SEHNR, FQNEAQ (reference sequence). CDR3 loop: CASSFGRLGYEQYF. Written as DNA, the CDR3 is TGTGCCAGCAGCTTTGGGAGGTTGGGCTACGAGCAGTACTTC.

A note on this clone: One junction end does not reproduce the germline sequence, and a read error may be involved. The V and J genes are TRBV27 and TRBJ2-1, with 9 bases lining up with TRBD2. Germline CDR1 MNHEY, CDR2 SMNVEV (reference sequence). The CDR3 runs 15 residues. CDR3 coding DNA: TGTGCCAGCAGTTTACTAGGCGGGGGGGCGGGTGAGCAGCTCTTC. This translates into CASSLLGGGAGEQLF.

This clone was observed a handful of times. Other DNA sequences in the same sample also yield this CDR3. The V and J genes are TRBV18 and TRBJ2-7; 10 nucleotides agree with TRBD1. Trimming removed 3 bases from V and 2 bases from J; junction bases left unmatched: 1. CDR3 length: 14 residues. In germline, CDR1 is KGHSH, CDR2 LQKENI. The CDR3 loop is CASSPGQGPYEQYF. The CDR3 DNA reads TGTGCCAGCTCACCGGGACAGGGGCCCTACGAGCAGTACTTC.

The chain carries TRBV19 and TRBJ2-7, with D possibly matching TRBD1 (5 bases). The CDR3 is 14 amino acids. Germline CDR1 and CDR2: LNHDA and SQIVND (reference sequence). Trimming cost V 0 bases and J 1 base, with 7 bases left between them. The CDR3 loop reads CASSIETGSYEQYF. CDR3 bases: TGTGCCAGTAGTATAGAAACAGGATCCTACGAGCAGTACTTC.

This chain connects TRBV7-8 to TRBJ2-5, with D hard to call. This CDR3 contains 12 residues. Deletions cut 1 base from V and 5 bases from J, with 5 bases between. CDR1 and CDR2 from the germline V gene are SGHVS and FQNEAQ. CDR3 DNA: TGTGCCAGCAGCTTAGGGCGGGAGACCCAGTACTTC. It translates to CASSLGRETQYF.

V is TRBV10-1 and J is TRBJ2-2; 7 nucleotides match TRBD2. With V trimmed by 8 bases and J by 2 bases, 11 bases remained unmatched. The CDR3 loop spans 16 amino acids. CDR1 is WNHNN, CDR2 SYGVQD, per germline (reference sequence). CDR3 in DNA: TGCGCCAGCCGAGGGGTAGCGGGCTCAAACACCGGGGAGCTGTTTTTT. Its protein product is CASRGVAGSNTGELFF.

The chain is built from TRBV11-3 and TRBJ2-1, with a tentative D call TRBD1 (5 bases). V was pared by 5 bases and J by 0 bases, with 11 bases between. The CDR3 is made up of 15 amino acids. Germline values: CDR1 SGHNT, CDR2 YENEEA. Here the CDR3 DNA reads TGTGCCAGCAGCCGAACAGGAGTCTCCTACAATGAGCAGTTCTTC. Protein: CASSRTGVSYNEQFF. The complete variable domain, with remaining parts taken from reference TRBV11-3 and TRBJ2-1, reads EAGVVQSPRYKIIEKKQPVAFWCNPISGHNTLYWYLQNLGQGPELLIRYENEEAVDDSQLPKDRFSAERLKGVDSTLKIQPAELGDSAVYLCASSRTGVSYNEQFFGPGTRLTVL.

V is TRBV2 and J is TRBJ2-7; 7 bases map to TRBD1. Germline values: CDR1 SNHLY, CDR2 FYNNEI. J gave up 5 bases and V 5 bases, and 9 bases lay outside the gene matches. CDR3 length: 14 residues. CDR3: CASSTGTVSHEQYF. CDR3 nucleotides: TGTGCCAGCAGTACCGGGACAGTATCTCACGAGCAGTACTTC. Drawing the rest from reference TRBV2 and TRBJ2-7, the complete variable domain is EPEVTQTPSHQVTQMGQEVILRCVPISNHLYFYWYRQILGQKVEFLVSFYNNEISEKSEIFDDQFSVERPDGSNFTLKIRSTKLEDSAMYFCASSTGTVSHEQYFGPGTRLTVT.

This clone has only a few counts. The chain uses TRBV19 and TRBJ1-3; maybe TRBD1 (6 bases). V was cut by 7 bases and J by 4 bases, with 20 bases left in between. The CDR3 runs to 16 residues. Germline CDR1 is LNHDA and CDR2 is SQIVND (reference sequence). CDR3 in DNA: TGTGCCAGTACCCCACAATTCGGGGGGCTCGGAAACACCATATATTTT. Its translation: CASTPQFGGLGNTIYF.

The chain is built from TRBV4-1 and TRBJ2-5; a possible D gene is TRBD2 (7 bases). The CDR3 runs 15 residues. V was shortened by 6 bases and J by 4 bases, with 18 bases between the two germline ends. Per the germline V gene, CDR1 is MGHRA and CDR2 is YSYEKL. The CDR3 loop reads CASRQYAGAGETQYF. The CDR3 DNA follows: TGCGCCAGCAGACAATACGCGGGGGCGGGAGAGACCCAGTACTTC.

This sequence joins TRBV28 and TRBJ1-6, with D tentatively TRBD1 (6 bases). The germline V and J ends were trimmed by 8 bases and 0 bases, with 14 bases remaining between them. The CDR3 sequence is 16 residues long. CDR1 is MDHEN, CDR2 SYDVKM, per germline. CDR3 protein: CASQMAGDSYNSPLHF. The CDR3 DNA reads TGTGCCAGCCAAATGGCAGGGGACTCCTATAATTCACCCCTCCACTTT.

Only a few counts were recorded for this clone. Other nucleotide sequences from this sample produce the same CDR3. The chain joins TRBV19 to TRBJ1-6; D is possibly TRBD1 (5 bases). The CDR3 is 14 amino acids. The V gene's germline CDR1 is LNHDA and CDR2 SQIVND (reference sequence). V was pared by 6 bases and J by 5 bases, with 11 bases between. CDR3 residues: CASSPGDHNSPLHF. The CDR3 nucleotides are TGTGCCAGTAGCCCGGGGGACCATAATTCACCCCTCCACTTT.

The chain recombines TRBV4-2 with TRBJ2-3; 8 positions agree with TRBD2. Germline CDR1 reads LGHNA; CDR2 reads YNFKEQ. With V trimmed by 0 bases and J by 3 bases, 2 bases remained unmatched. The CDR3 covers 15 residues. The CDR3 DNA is TGTGCCAGCAGCCAAGAACTAGCGGCTACAGATACGCAGTATTTT. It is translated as CASSQELAATDTQYF.

The CDR3 DNA reads as TGTGCCAGCAGTTTATTTAGTACCTCCTATAATTCACCCCTCCACTTT. It encodes CASSLFSTSYNSPLHF. This chain links TRBV28 with TRBJ1-6; no clear D gene. In germline, CDR1 is MDHEN, CDR2 SYDVKM. CDR3 length equals 16 residues. V dropped 1 base and J dropped 0 bases, with 7 bases sitting between them.

The CDR3 loop reads CASSVQGQHNEQFF. In DNA, the CDR3 is TGTGCCAGCTCAGTACAGGGTCAACACAATGAGCAGTTCTTC. The genes are TRBV18 and TRBJ2-1; D perhaps matches TRBD1 (6 bases). The germline gives CDR1 KGHSH, CDR2 LQKENI. V was cut by 5 bases and J by 5 bases, with 13 bases left in between. The CDR3 length is 14 residues.

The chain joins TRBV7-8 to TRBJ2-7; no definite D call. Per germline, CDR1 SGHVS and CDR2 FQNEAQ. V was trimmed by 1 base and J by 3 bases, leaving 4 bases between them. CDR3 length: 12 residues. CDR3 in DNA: TGTGCCAGCAGCTTAGTCGGCTACGAGCAGTACTTC. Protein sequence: CASSLVGYEQYF.

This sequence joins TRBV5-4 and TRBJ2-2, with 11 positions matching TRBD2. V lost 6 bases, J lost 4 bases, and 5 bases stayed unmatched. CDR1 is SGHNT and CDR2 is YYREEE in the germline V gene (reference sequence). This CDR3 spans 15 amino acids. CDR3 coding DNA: TGTGCCAGCACCCGAACTAGCGGGGGCACCGGGGAGCTGTTTTTT. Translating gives CASTRTSGGTGELFF.

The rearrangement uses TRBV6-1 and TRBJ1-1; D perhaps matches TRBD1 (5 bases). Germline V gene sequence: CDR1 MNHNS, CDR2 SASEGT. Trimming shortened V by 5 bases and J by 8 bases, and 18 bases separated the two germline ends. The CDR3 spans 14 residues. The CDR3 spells CASSLGVGNREAFF. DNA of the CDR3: TGTGCCAGCAGTCTAGGGGTGGGGAACAGAGAAGCTTTCTTT.

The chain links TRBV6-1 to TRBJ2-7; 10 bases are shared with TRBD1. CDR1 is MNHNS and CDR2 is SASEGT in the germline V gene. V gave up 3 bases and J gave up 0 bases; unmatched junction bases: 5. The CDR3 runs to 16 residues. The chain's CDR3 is CASSDPTGGYSYEQYF. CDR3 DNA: TGTGCCAGCAGTGACCCGACAGGGGGCTACTCCTACGAGCAGTACTTC.

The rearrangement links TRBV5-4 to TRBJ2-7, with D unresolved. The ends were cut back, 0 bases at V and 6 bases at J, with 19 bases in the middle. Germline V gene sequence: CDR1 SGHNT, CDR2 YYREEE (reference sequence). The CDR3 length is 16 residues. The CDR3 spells CASSLGARRSAAEQYF. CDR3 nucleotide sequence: TGTGCCAGCAGCTTGGGAGCGCGCCGATCGGCGGCCGAGCAGTACTTC.

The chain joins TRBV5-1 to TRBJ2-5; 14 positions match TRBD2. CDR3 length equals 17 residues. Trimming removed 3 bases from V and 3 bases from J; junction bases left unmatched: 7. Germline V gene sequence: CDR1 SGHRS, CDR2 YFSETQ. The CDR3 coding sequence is TGCGCCAGCAGCTCCGAACGGGGACTAGCGGGGGAAGAGACCCAGTACTTC. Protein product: CASSSERGLAGEETQYF.

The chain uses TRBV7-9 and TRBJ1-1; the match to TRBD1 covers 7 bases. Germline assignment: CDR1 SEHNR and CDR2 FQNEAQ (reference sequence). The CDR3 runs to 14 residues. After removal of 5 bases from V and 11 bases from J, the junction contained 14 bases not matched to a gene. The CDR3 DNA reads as TGTGCCAGCAGCCAAAAGGGACAGCCAAGAGGGGCTTTCTTT. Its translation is CASSQKGQPRGAFF.

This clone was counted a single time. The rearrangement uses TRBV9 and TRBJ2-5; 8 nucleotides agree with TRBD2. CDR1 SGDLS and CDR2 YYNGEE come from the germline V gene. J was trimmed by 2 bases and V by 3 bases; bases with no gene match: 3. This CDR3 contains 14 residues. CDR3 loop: CASSGSGGQETQYF. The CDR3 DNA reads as TGTGCCAGCAGCGGGAGCGGGGGACAAGAGACCCAGTACTTC.

This CDR3 reads CSPYYGYTF. CDR3 DNA: TGCAGCCCCTATTATGGCTACACCTTC. V usage is TRBV29-1 and J usage is TRBJ1-2; no reliable D call. Germline loops: CDR1 SQVTM, CDR2 ANQGSEA. This CDR3 comprises 9 residues. V gave up 8 bases and J gave up 5 bases, with 6 bases separating them.

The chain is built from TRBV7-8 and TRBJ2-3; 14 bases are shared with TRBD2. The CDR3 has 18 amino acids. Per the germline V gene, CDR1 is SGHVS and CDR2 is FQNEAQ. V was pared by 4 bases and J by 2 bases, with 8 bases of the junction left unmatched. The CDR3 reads CASSSGRLAGGNTDTQYF. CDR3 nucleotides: TGTGCCAGCAGCTCGGGACGACTAGCGGGGGGGAACACAGATACGCAGTATTTT.

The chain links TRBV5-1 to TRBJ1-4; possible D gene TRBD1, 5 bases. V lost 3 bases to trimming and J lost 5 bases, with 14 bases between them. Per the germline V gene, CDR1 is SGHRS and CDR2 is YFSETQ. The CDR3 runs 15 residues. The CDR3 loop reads CASSSDRVPNEKLFF. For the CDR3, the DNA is TGCGCCAGCAGCTCCGACAGAGTACCCAATGAAAAACTGTTTTTT.

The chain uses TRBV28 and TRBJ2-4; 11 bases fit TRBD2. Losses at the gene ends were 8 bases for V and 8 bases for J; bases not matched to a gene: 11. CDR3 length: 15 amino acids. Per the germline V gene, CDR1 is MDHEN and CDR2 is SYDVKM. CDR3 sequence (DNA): TGTGCCAGCGAGACTAGCGGGGTTGGGTGGCACATTCAGTACTTC. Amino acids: CASETSGVGWHIQYF.

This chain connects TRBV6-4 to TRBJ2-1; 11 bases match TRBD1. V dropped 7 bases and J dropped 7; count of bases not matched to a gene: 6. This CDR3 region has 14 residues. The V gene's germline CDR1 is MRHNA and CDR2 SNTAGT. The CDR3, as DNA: TGTGCCAGCAACGAAGGGACAGGGGGGAATGAGCAGTTCTTC. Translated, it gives CASNEGTGGNEQFF.

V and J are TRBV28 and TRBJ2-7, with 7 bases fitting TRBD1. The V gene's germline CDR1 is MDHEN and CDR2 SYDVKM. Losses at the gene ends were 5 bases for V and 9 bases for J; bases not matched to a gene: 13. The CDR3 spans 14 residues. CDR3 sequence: CASSGRGGNLVQYF. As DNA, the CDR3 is TGTGCCAGCAGTGGTCGAGGGGGCAATTTGGTGCAGTACTTC.

The CDR3 protein is CSARSKAGQHF. CDR3 DNA sequence: TGCAGTGCTAGATCTAAGGCGGGCCAGCATTTT. The gene calls are TRBV20-1 and TRBJ1-5; D ambiguous. The germline gives CDR1 DFQATT, CDR2 SNEGSKA (reference sequence). The ends were cut back, 2 bases at V and 12 bases at J, with 11 bases in the middle. The CDR3 extends over 11 amino acids.

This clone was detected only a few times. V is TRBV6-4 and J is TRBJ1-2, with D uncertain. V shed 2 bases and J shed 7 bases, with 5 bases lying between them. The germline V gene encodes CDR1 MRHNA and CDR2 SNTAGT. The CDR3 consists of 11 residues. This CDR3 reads CASSDLRGYTF. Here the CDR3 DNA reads TGTGCCAGCAGTGACCTCCGTGGCTACACCTTC.